Detailed here is one T cell receptor beta chain. The sample comes from a study of response to subunit inactivated influenza vaccine. Via MiXCR, TCRdb re-called the RT-PCR reads, giving one row per CDR3 protein. The data contain roughly 520,000 distinct CDR3 sequences, 25% of them singletons. Deletions cut 2 bases from V and 1 base from J, with 9 bases between. Looked up from germline, CDR1 is SEHNR and CDR2 is FQNEAQ (reference sequence). The CDR3 totals 15 residues. The chain is built from TRBV7-9 and TRBJ1-5; TRBD1 is a possible D gene (5 bases). The sample in question was CD4+ T cells sorted from PBMCs, obtained approximately 5 days after vaccination. The source is a man aged 50 to 60 who received an inactivated influenza vaccine. The CDR3 loop reads CASSLMGVSNQPQHF. Here the CDR3 DNA reads TGTGCCAGCAGCTTAATGGGGGTCAGCAATCAGCCCCAGCATTTT.